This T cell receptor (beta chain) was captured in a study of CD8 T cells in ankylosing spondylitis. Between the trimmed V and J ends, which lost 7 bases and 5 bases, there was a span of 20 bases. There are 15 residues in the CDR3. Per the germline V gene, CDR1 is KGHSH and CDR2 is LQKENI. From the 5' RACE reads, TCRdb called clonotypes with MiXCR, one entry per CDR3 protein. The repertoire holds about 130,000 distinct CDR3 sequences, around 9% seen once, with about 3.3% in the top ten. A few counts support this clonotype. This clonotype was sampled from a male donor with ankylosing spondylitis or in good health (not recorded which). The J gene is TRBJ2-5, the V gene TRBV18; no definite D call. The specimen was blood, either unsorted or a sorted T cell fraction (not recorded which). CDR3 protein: CASLLTDPRVETQYF. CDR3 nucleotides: TGTGCCAGCTTGTTGACGGACCCAAGAGTGGAGACCCAGTACTTC. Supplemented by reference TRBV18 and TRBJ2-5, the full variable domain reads NAGVMQNPRHLVRRRGQEARLRCSPMKGHSHVYWYRQLPEEGLKFMVYLQKENIIDESGMPKERFSAEFPKEGPSILRIQQVVRGDSAAYFCASLLTDPRVETQYFGPGTRLLVL.